This passage covers 32 T cell receptor beta chains from one sample sequenced in a study of T cell responses to AZD1222 COVID-19 vaccine. Data came from immunoSEQ multiplex PCR; TCRdb stores just in-frame clones and leaves some out. This table holds approximately 130,000 clones, approximately 86% found once. Sequenced here: peripheral blood, sampled 28 days after the second AZD1222 dose. Receptors originate from an adult who received the AZD1222 COVID-19 vaccine.

The gene calls are TRBV7-9 and TRBJ1-5; 9 nucleotides align to TRBD1. Germline V gene lookup returns CDR1 SEHNR and CDR2 FQNEAQ (reference sequence). J lost 4 bases, V lost 6 bases, and 4 bases had no gene match. This CDR3 has 14 residues. CDR3 residues: CASRKQGANQPQHF. In DNA form, the CDR3 reads TGTGCCAGCAGAAAACAGGGGGCGAATCAGCCCCAGCATTTT.

The chain recombines TRBV7-9 with TRBJ2-1; D unclear. From germline, CDR1 is SEHNR and CDR2 FQNEAQ (reference sequence). There are 10 residues in the CDR3. The V gene lost 3 bases and the J gene lost 9 bases, with 3 bases spanning the gap. Written as DNA, the CDR3 is TGTGCCAGCAGCTTCGGTGAGCAGTTCTTC. Protein sequence: CASSFGEQFF. Combining the CDR3 with reference TRBV7-9 and TRBJ2-1 gives the whole variable domain DTGVSQNPRHKITKRGQNVTFRCDPISEHNRLYWYRQTLGQGPEFLTYFQNEAQLEKSRLLSDRFSAERPKGSFSTLEIQRTEQGDSAMYLCASSFGEQFFGPGTRLTVL.

This chain uses TRBV7-2 with TRBJ1-5, with D uncertain. V lost 4 bases, J lost 4 bases, and 11 bases lay in between. The CDR3 has 14 residues. CDR1 and CDR2 (germline): SGHTA, FQGNSA. The CDR3 spells CASSSYGPNQPQHF. The CDR3 DNA follows: TGTGCCAGCAGCTCTTATGGGCCAAATCAGCCCCAGCATTTT.

The chain uses TRBV9 and TRBJ1-5; perhaps TRBD1 as D (5 bases). The CDR3 runs to 14 residues. Germline V CDR1 and CDR2: SGDLS, YYNGEE. The ends were cut back, 7 bases at V and 6 bases at J, with 17 bases in the middle. For the CDR3, the DNA is TGTGCCAGCGCACGGAGCAGGGAGGCTCAGCCCCAGCATTTT. Its translation: CASARSREAQPQHF.

The chain recombines TRBV7-9 with TRBJ2-1; TRBD2 matches at 11 bases. Trimming at V came to 5 bases and at J to 2 bases, leaving 2 bases not matched to a gene. Looked up from germline, CDR1 is SEHNR and CDR2 is FQNEAQ (reference sequence). The CDR3 contains 15 residues. The CDR3 DNA sequence: TGTGCCAGCAGCCGACTAGCGGGGCCCTACAATGAGCAGTTCTTC. Translated, it gives CASSRLAGPYNEQFF.

This clone was observed a few times. The V call is TRBV20-1, the J call TRBJ2-7; 9 bases map to TRBD2. CDR3 length equals 15 residues. CDR1 is DFQATT and CDR2 is SNEGSKA in the germline V gene (reference sequence). Trimming took 6 bases from V and 4 from J; bases not matched to a gene: 13. The CDR3 region is CSASKVGSGGYEQYF. CDR3 coding DNA: TGCAGTGCAAGTAAAGTTGGTAGCGGGGGTTACGAGCAGTACTTC.

V usage is TRBV18 and J usage is TRBJ1-2, with D perhaps TRBD1 (5 bases). CDR1 is KGHSH and CDR2 is LQKENI in the germline V gene. V lost 2 bases, J lost 5 bases, and 21 bases lay in between. This CDR3 region has 17 residues. The CDR3: CASSPGGTAQTVYGYTF. The CDR3 DNA follows: TGTGCCAGCTCACCAGGGGGGACCGCACAGACAGTATATGGCTACACCTTC.

J is TRBJ1-4 and V is TRBV5-1; no firm D call. Trimming removed 0 bases from V and 0 bases from J, with 9 bases in between. Per germline, CDR1 SGHRS and CDR2 YFSETQ. The CDR3 spans 16 residues. In nucleotides, the CDR3 is TGCGCCAGCAGCTTGGATTCGGCCGCAACTAATGAAAAACTGTTTTTT. This sequence encodes CASSLDSAATNEKLFF.

The rearrangement links TRBV7-9 to TRBJ1-2, with D possibly TRBD1 on 6 matching bases. V was shortened by 1 base and J by 7 bases, with 22 bases between the two germline ends. CDR1 SEHNR and CDR2 FQNEAQ come from the germline V gene (reference sequence). The CDR3 totals 17 residues. The CDR3 DNA sequence: TGTGCCAGCAGCTTAGGCCTTAAAGGACAGAGGGTATCTGGCTACACCTTC. Protein: CASSLGLKGQRVSGYTF.

The CDR3 sequence is CASSPAGRGRSSPLHF. The CDR3 coding sequence is TGTGCCAGCAGCCCGGCGGGGCGAGGACGAAGTTCACCCCTCCACTTT. The V and J genes are TRBV7-9 and TRBJ1-6; the D gene is possibly TRBD1 (5 bases). Between the trimmed V and J ends, which lost 5 bases and 9 bases, there was a span of 20 bases. CDR3 length: 16 residues. Germline CDR1 and CDR2: SEHNR and FQNEAQ (reference sequence). The entire variable domain, with the rest obtained from reference TRBV7-9 and TRBJ1-6, is as follows: DTGVSQNPRHKITKRGQNVTFRCDPISEHNRLYWYRQTLGQGPEFLTYFQNEAQLEKSRLLSDRFSAERPKGSFSTLEIQRTEQGDSAMYLCASSPAGRGRSSPLHFGNGTRLTVT.

The V call is TRBV6-1, the J call TRBJ1-2; D not certain. Germline values: CDR1 MNHNS, CDR2 SASEGT. The V and J ends lost 5 bases and 4 bases respectively, with 14 bases between them. CDR3 length equals 14 residues. The CDR3 spells CASSSEAHLYGYTF. In DNA, the CDR3 is TGTGCCAGCAGTTCAGAGGCCCATCTCTATGGCTACACCTTC.

Written as DNA, the CDR3 is TGTGCCACCTCACAGGGAAGAGGTTCACCCCTCCACTTT. This encodes CATSQGRGSPLHF. The rearrangement uses TRBV19 and TRBJ1-6; a possible D gene is TRBD1 (6 bases). V gave up 10 bases and J gave up 9 bases, with 16 bases separating them. Germline V gene sequence: CDR1 LNHDA, CDR2 SQIVND (reference sequence). The CDR3 has 13 amino acids. Full variable domain (outside the CDR3, taken from reference TRBV19 and TRBJ1-6): DGGITQSPKYLFRKEGQNVTLSCEQNLNHDAMYWYRQDPGQGLRLIYYSQIVNDFQKGDIAEGYSVSREKKESFPLTVTSAQKNPTAFYLCATSQGRGSPLHFGNGTRLTVT.

This clone was picked up one time. The gene calls are TRBV27 and TRBJ2-3, with 7 bases aligning to TRBD1. This CDR3 spans 15 amino acids. The J segment lost 6 bases and the V segment lost 5 bases, leaving 11 bases of the junction unmatched. Per germline, CDR1 MNHEY and CDR2 SMNVEV (reference sequence). CDR3 protein: CASSPQQGPSDTQYF. CDR3 coding DNA: TGTGCCAGCAGTCCGCAACAGGGGCCCTCTGATACGCAGTATTTT.

The CDR3 loop reads CSVEVGTTQYF. The CDR3 region has the DNA TGCAGCGTTGAAGTTGGGACGACCCAGTACTTC. The chain has TRBV29-1 and TRBJ2-5, with D possibly being TRBD1 or TRBD2 (5 bases each). There are 11 residues in the CDR3. Between the trimmed V and J ends, which lost 1 base and 7 bases, there was a span of 7 bases. Germline CDR1 reads SQVTM; CDR2 reads ANQGSEA.

The V call is TRBV5-4, the J call TRBJ2-6, with TRBD1 identical over 9 bases. CDR1 and CDR2 from the germline V gene are SGHNT and YYREEE (reference sequence). The junction had 6 bases not matched to a gene; V was cut back by 2 bases and J by 3 bases. CDR3 size: 17 residues. DNA for the CDR3: TGTGCCAGCAGCTTCGGGACAGGGAAAGATGGGGCCAACGTCCTGACTTTC. Protein sequence: CASSFGTGKDGANVLTF.

V usage is TRBV20-1 and J usage is TRBJ1-2, with no clear D. Germline V gene data show CDR1 as DFQATT and CDR2 as SNEGSKA (reference sequence). The CDR3 spans 11 residues. The V gene lost 3 bases and the J gene lost 2 bases, with 4 bases spanning the gap. CDR3 nucleotide sequence: TGCAGTGCTAGTCAGAACTATGGCTACACCTTC. Translation: CSASQNYGYTF.

This clone was observed once. V and J are TRBV30 and TRBJ1-4; TRBD1 matches at 7 bases. The CDR3 spans 13 residues. Germline V lookup: CDR1 GTSNPN, CDR2 SVGIG (reference sequence). Unmatched junction bases numbered 1, after V lost 2 bases and J lost 4 bases. CDR3 nucleotides: TGTGCCTGGAGTAGACAGGGTAATGAAAAACTGTTTTTT. This translates into CAWSRQGNEKLFF. The whole variable domain, remainder taken from reference TRBV30 and TRBJ1-4, is SQTIHQWPATLVQPVGSPLSLECTVEGTSNPNLYWYRQAAGRGLQLLFYSVGIGQISSEVPQNLSASRPQDRQFILSSKKLLLSDSGFYLCAWSRQGNEKLFFGSGTQLSVL.

This clone showed up just a few times. The chain recombines TRBV12-3 or TRBV12-4 with TRBJ1-2; D not resolved. V dropped 3 bases and J dropped 1 base, with 6 bases sitting between them. CDR3 length equals 13 residues. The CDR3 sequence: CASSFGDNYGYTF. The DNA for the CDR3 is TGTGCCAGCAGTTTCGGGGATAACTATGGCTACACCTTC.

The V gene is TRBV5-8, the J gene TRBJ1-4; weak D call: TRBD1 (6 bases). CDR3 length equals 15 residues. The ends were cut back, 4 bases at V and 7 bases at J, with 17 bases in the middle. Looked up from germline, CDR1 is SGHTS and CDR2 is YDEGEE. DNA for the CDR3: TGTGCCAGCAGCCCGAGGACAGTGCGAAGTGAAAAACTGTTTTTT. Protein product: CASSPRTVRSEKLFF.

This chain connects TRBV6-2 or TRBV6-3 to TRBJ1-5; 8 bases match TRBD1. The CDR3 spans 16 residues. Germline assignment: CDR1 MNHEY and CDR2 SVGEGT. The J segment lost 6 bases and the V segment lost 0 bases, leaving 7 bases of the junction unmatched. CDR3 amino acids: CASSYSQGALGQPQHF. The CDR3 coding sequence is TGTGCCAGCAGTTACTCTCAGGGGGCGCTTGGTCAGCCCCAGCATTTT.

The genes are TRBV2 and TRBJ1-2, with 7 bases lining up with TRBD1. This CDR3 has 12 residues. Trimming at V came to 7 bases and at J to 8 bases, leaving 7 bases not matched to a gene. Germline V gives CDR1 SNHLY, CDR2 FYNNEI. CDR3: CASNRQGEGYTF. In DNA, the CDR3 is TGTGCCAGCAACAGGCAGGGGGAGGGCTACACCTTC. The whole variable domain, filled in from reference TRBV2 and TRBJ1-2, reads EPEVTQTPSHQVTQMGQEVILRCVPISNHLYFYWYRQILGQKVEFLVSFYNNEISEKSEIFDDQFSVERPDGSNFTLKIRSTKLEDSAMYFCASNRQGEGYTFGSGTRLTVV.

The chain joins TRBV28 to TRBJ1-2, with D perhaps TRBD1 (5 bases). This CDR3 spans 12 amino acids. Trimming stripped 5 bases from V and 5 bases from J, with 9 bases between. Germline assignment: CDR1 MDHEN and CDR2 SYDVKM. This CDR3 reads CASSPGGYGYTF. The CDR3 bases are TGTGCCAGCAGTCCGGGGGGGTATGGCTACACCTTC.

V is TRBV18 and J is TRBJ1-1; the match to TRBD1 covers 7 bases. With V trimmed by 0 bases and J by 2 bases, 6 bases remained unmatched. Germline values: CDR1 KGHSH, CDR2 LQKENI. This CDR3 is built from 16 residues. CDR3 nucleotides: TGTGCCAGCTCACCACCCGGGACAGTGATAAACACTGAAGCTTTCTTT. Translating it yields CASSPPGTVINTEAFF.

This chain links TRBV7-9 with TRBJ2-3, with TRBD2 identical over 7 bases. This CDR3 comprises 17 residues. Germline CDR1 reads SEHNR; CDR2 reads FQNEAQ (reference sequence). Losses at the gene ends were 0 bases for V and 1 base for J; bases not matched to a gene: 7. CDR3 nucleotide sequence: TGTGCCAGCAGCTTAGCCATCGGGACTATTCGCACAGATACGCAGTATTTT. This gives the protein CASSLAIGTIRTDTQYF.

CDR3 residues: CASRQRDSFRYTF. CDR3 nucleotides: TGTGCCAGCAGACAAAGGGACAGTTTTCGCTACACCTTC. The chain uses TRBV12-3 or TRBV12-4 and TRBJ1-2; 7 bases agree with TRBD1. With 6 bases clipped from V and 9 bases from J, the junction kept 10 bases outside the gene matches. This CDR3 contains 13 residues.

This chain connects TRBV2 to TRBJ1-5; TRBD1 might be the D (6 bases). The CDR3 extends over 15 amino acids. Per germline, CDR1 SNHLY and CDR2 FYNNEI. With 7 bases removed from V and 6 bases from J, the gap between germline ends came to 19 bases. The CDR3 spells CASTLLTGMGQPQHF. DNA of the CDR3: TGTGCCAGCACCCTATTAACAGGGATGGGTCAGCCCCAGCATTTT.

The CDR3 nucleotides read TGTGCCAGCAGTGAAGGCAGGGGAGTTGTTGAGACCCAGTACTTC. It translates to CASSEGRGVVETQYF. The chain carries TRBV25-1 and TRBJ2-5, with D perhaps matching TRBD1 (6 bases). This CDR3 is built from 15 residues. Looked up from germline, CDR1 is MGHDK and CDR2 is SYGVNS. The V and J ends lost 2 bases and 5 bases respectively, with 15 bases between them.

The J gene is TRBJ1-6, the V gene TRBV6-5; D ambiguous. V lost 6 bases to trimming and J lost 5 bases, with 11 bases between them. The CDR3 consists of 14 residues. CDR1 MNHEY and CDR2 SVGAGI come from the germline V gene. The DNA of the CDR3 is TGTGCCAGCAGAGCCGGGTCCCATAATTCACCCCTCCACTTT. This translates into CASRAGSHNSPLHF.

This chain links TRBV5-1 with TRBJ2-7; D is possibly TRBD1 (6 bases). The CDR3 length is 13 residues. Trimming pared 4 bases from V and 4 bases from J, leaving 12 bases between. CDR1 and CDR2 from the germline V gene are SGHRS and YFSETQ. CDR3 nucleotide sequence: TGCGCCAGCAGCAGGGACAACACGTACGAGCAGTACTTC. Encoded protein: CASSRDNTYEQYF.

The sample holds one count of this clone. This rearrangement joins TRBV2 to TRBJ1-1, with D possibly matching TRBD1 (6 bases). V lost 3 bases and J 1 base, leaving 15 bases between the germline ends. CDR1 and CDR2 from the germline V gene are SNHLY and FYNNEI. The CDR3 runs to 16 residues. CDR3 DNA sequence: TGTGCCAGCAGTGAGGGGTGGGGCAGGGGGAACACTGAAGCTTTCTTT. Its translation: CASSEGWGRGNTEAFF.

This chain links TRBV7-2 with TRBJ2-7, with D perhaps being TRBD1 or TRBD2 (6 bases each). V lost 4 bases, J lost 3 bases, and 16 bases lay in between. CDR1 is SGHTA and CDR2 is FQGNSA in the germline V gene. The length of the CDR3 is 15 residues. The CDR3 sequence is CASSSRGGHHYEQYF. The CDR3, as DNA: TGTGCCAGCAGCTCGCGAGGGGGGCACCACTACGAGCAGTACTTC. The full variable domain, with the rest looked up from reference TRBV7-2 and TRBJ2-7, is GAGVSQSPSNKVTEKGKDVELRCDPISGHTALYWYRQSLGQGLEFLIYFQGNSAPDKSGLPSDRFSAERTGGSVSTLTIQRTQQEDSAVYLCASSSRGGHHYEQYFGPGTRLTVT.

The chain has TRBV5-1 and TRBJ2-7, with 9 bases matching TRBD1. Germline assignment: CDR1 SGHRS and CDR2 YFSETQ. The CDR3 has 15 residues. V lost 4 bases and J lost 4; bases outside the gene matches: 9. This chain's CDR3 is CASSLGQGPQYEQYF. CDR3 DNA: TGCGCCAGCAGCCTAGGACAGGGGCCTCAATACGAGCAGTACTTC.